The 11 T cell receptor beta chains presented below share a single source sample, sequenced in a study of ipilimumab plus nivolumab after autologous stem cell transplantation. The assay was immunoSEQ multiplex PCR, and TCRdb's table has in-frame clones only and misses some. The profile covers about 84,000 clones, with 75% to 85% appearing a single time and 2.2% taken by the ten largest. The sequenced sample was PBMCs, obtained in a trial of ipilimumab plus nivolumab as post-transplant consolidation. The receptors were gathered from a male donor with diffuse large B-cell lymphoma.

This clone was recorded once. This chain uses TRBV19 with TRBJ1-1; D remains unclear. This CDR3 spans 13 amino acids. Between the trimmed V and J ends, which lost 6 bases and 3 bases, there was a span of 11 bases. Germline V gene sequence: CDR1 LNHDA, CDR2 SQIVND (reference sequence). The chain's CDR3 is CASRTIQYTEAFF. The CDR3, as DNA: TGTGCCAGTAGAACAATACAGTACACTGAAGCTTTCTTT.

V is TRBV27 and J is TRBJ2-1, with 8 positions matching TRBD2. From germline, CDR1 is MNHEY and CDR2 SMNVEV (reference sequence). The CDR3 has 13 residues. Unmatched junction bases numbered 6, after V lost 11 bases and J lost 3 bases. The CDR3 protein is CAASGGFYNEQFF. DNA for the CDR3: TGTGCCGCAAGCGGGGGATTCTACAATGAGCAGTTCTTC.

This clone was seen once. The chain links TRBV27 to TRBJ2-2; TRBD1 agrees at 7 bases. The CDR3 has 20 residues. V was clipped by 0 bases and J by 6 bases; unmatched bases: 19. Germline CDR1 MNHEY, CDR2 SMNVEV (reference sequence). CDR3 amino acids: CASSLSRLVPTHRGAGELFF. In nucleotides, the CDR3 is TGTGCCAGCAGTTTATCGAGGTTAGTACCGACTCACAGGGGAGCCGGGGAGCTGTTTTTT.

The genes are TRBV6-1 and TRBJ1-1; maybe TRBD1 (5 bases). The V end was cut by 7 bases, the J end by 4 bases, with 10 bases between. The CDR3 spans 12 residues. The germline V gene encodes CDR1 MNHNS and CDR2 SASEGT. The CDR3 protein is CASTRQITEAFF. The DNA of the CDR3 is TGTGCCAGCACCCGACAGATCACTGAAGCTTTCTTT.

The chain recombines TRBV6-5 with TRBJ2-5; D may be TRBD1 or TRBD2 (5 bases each). Deletions cut 7 bases from V and 3 bases from J, with 15 bases between. Germline-derived CDR1 and CDR2 are MNHEY and SVGAGI. The CDR3 extends over 14 amino acids. The CDR3 DNA reads TGTGCCAGCACCCGGGGCTACCCAGAAGAGACCCAGTACTTC. It translates to CASTRGYPEETQYF.

The chain has TRBV6-1 and TRBJ1-4; D is ambiguous. The ends were cut back, 4 bases at V and 0 bases at J, with 6 bases in the middle. CDR1 and CDR2 (germline): MNHNS, SASEGT. CDR3 length: 14 amino acids. This chain's CDR3 is CASSAQTTNEKLFF. The CDR3 DNA is TGTGCCAGCAGTGCCCAGACAACTAATGAAAAACTGTTTTTT.

This chain joins TRBV5-1 and TRBJ1-1; D remains ambiguous. CDR1 and CDR2 (germline): SGHRS, YFSETQ. Deletions cut 1 base from V and 5 bases from J, with 9 bases between. CDR3 length equals 13 residues. The CDR3 here is CASSLWQETEAFF. Written as DNA, the CDR3 is TGCGCCAGCAGCTTGTGGCAGGAAACTGAAGCTTTCTTT.

The chain is built from TRBV4-1 and TRBJ2-3; D is ambiguous. There are 17 residues in the CDR3. Trimming shortened V by 0 bases and J by 6 bases, and 19 bases separated the two germline ends. The V gene's germline CDR1 is MGHRA and CDR2 YSYEKL. CDR3 in DNA: TGCGCCAGCAGCCAAGAGGTGGCCGGACGCCTAGGGGATACGCAGTATTTT. This encodes CASSQEVAGRLGDTQYF.

The chain couples TRBV5-4 to TRBJ2-2, with D perhaps TRBD1 (7 bases). The CDR3 runs to 16 residues. Germline-derived CDR1 and CDR2 are SGHNT and YYREEE (reference sequence). Trimming shortened V by 3 bases and J by 7 bases, and 19 bases separated the two germline ends. The chain's CDR3 is CASSSQGGRAGGELFF. For the CDR3, the DNA is TGTGCCAGCAGCTCCCAGGGGGGAAGGGCTGGCGGGGAGCTGTTTTTT.

The chain recombines TRBV11-2 with TRBJ1-4; TRBD1 is a possible D gene (6 bases). Germline loops: CDR1 SGHAT, CDR2 FQNNGV. V lost 5 bases and J lost 0, with 13 bases in between. The CDR3 has 16 residues. The CDR3 is CASSNAGEPTNEKLFF. The CDR3 bases are TGTGCCAGCAGCAATGCAGGGGAACCAACTAATGAAAAACTGTTTTTT.

This chain uses TRBV6-6 with TRBJ2-3; 13 nucleotides align to TRBD2. Germline CDR1 reads MNHNY; CDR2 reads SVGAGI (reference sequence). The CDR3 length is 14 residues. Germline trimming cut 7 bases from V and 5 bases from J; bases unmatched to any gene: 3. CDR3 in amino acids: CASKLAGGQDTQYF. CDR3 nucleotide sequence: TGTGCCAGCAAACTAGCGGGGGGGCAAGATACGCAGTATTTT.